This TCR beta chain was observed in a study of blood T cell repertoires in COVID-19. Clones were sequenced by immunoSEQ multiplex PCR, and TCRdb holds only the in-frame ones, with some missing. The sample has roughly 250,000 clones; 80% to 90% are singletons. The germline gives CDR1 LNHDA, CDR2 SQIVND (reference sequence). The CDR3 contains 13 residues. V shed 4 bases and J 2 bases; nucleotides not matched to a gene: 2. The source material was PBMCs or T cells enriched from blood (not recorded which). This receptor was taken from a young woman who had recovered from COVID-19. The chain is built from TRBV19 and TRBJ2-7, with 7 nucleotides matching TRBD1. CDR3 amino acids: CASSTDRAYEQYF. Written as DNA, the CDR3 is TGTGCCAGTAGTACCGACAGGGCCTACGAGCAGTACTTC.